A selection of T cell receptor beta chains follows, all from one sample in a study of primary melanoma T cells and metastatic recurrence. Method: immunoSEQ multiplex PCR; TCRdb's copy keeps in-frame clones and lacks some. Of about 560 clones in the sample, more than 55% were seen once. The sample comprised melanoma tumor tissue. Source of these receptors: a human donor with melanoma. CDR3s include the opening cysteine and the closing phenylalanine or tryptophan. The D gene is left open where the match is weak. Rows give clone size only sometimes, using once, few, many, or a class for an expanded clone.

V gene	J gene	D gene	clone size	CDR3 protein	CDR3 DNA
TRBV28	TRBJ1-5	.	few	CASSPGETVYQPQHF	TGTGCCAGCAGTCCAGGGGAGACGGTGTATCAGCCCCAGCATTTT
TRBV11-3	TRBJ2-1	.	.	CASSFWGTNYNEQFF	TGTGCCAGCAGCTTTTGGGGGACAAATTACAATGAGCAGTTCTTC
TRBV6-8	TRBJ1-3	.	.	CASSYGRYSSGNTIYF	TGTGCCAGCAGTTACGGTCGCTATTCCTCTGGAAACACCATATATTTT
TRBV11-3	TRBJ2-2	.	.	CASSLGGLGTGELFF	TGTGCCAGCAGCTTAGGAGGCCTAGGAACCGGGGAGCTGTTTTTT
TRBV19	TRBJ2-1	.	.	CASIPNPGTGKSYNEQFF	TGTGCCAGTATTCCAAACCCGGGGACGGGAAAGTCCTACAATGAGCAGTTCTTC
TRBV12-5	TRBJ1-5	.	.	CASGLVQGQPQHF	TGTGCTAGTGGTTTGGTCCAGGGTCAGCCCCAGCATTTT
TRBV29-1	TRBJ1-5	.	.	CSVTSGPSNQPQHF	TGCAGCGTTACATCTGGACCTAGCAATCAGCCCCAGCATTTT
TRBV18	TRBJ2-7	TRBD1	.	CASSPTGYEQYF	TGTGCCAGCTCACCGACAGGGTACGAGCAGTACTTC
TRBV19	TRBJ2-7	.	once	CASSMGSSAIYEQYF	TGTGCCAGTAGTATGGGTTCGAGCGCGATCTACGAGCAGTACTTC
TRBV11-3	TRBJ1-3	.	.	CASSPSRGVGNTIYF	TGTGCCAGCAGCCCATCGCGGGGGGTCGGAAACACCATATATTTT
TRBV11-3	TRBJ1-2	TRBD1	large	CASSISGTAYGYTF	TGTGCCAGCAGCATTTCCGGGACAGCCTATGGCTACACCTTC
TRBV9	TRBJ1-3	.	.	CASSVAGTVSGNTIYF	TGTGCCAGCAGCGTAGCGGGAACAGTCTCTGGAAACACCATATATTTT
TRBV6-8	TRBJ2-3	TRBD2	.	CASSYRLAGDLNTQYF	TGTGCCAGCAGTTACCGGCTAGCGGGAGATTTGAATACGCAGTATTTT
TRBV14	TRBJ2-7	.	.	CASSQAGVTYEQYF	TGTGCCAGCAGCCAAGCAGGGGTTACCTACGAGCAGTACTTC